This record covers a single T cell receptor beta chain. Stated time point: baseline, week 1 (first vaccination visit). Treatment noted: pre-vaccination baseline after standard-of-care therapy. The data were obtained in a study of a mutant IDH1 vaccine in newly diagnosed glioma. This CDR3 is built from 15 residues. CDR1 and CDR2 from the germline V gene are MNHNS and SASEGT. V shed 6 bases, J shed 3 bases, and the junction held 11 bases outside the gene matches. The method was immunoSEQ multiplex PCR; TCRdb's version includes in-frame clones alone and lacks a portion of them. Altogether tens of thousands of clones are present, more than 85% being singletons, with the ten largest covering approximately 4.4%.

The sequence was obtained from a woman aged 40-49 years with glioma. The chain carries TRBV6-1 and TRBJ2-7; 7 positions agree with TRBD1. The sample consisted of PBMCs, taken from a glioma patient treated with radiotherapy, temozolomide or both. The CDR3: CASRPLSRGFYEQYF. The CDR3 DNA is TGTGCCAGCAGACCTCTTAGCAGGGGGTTCTACGAGCAGTACTTC.